This note documents a single T cell receptor beta chain sequence. The antigen remains unidentified. V lost 4 bases and J lost 1, with 10 bases in between. CDR1 is SGHRS and CDR2 is YFSETQ in the germline V gene. The CDR3 covers 14 residues. These data originate in a study of identical twins. Study observations and caveats: Interpretation of the results relied on cross-sectional statistical analysis and not on following the same donors. Model-predicted out-of-frame TCR alpha sharing fell below observed values in monozygotic twins. Insertion counts were lower in abundant cord blood beta clonotypes, a trend that memory repertoires did not show.

TCRdb ran MiXCR on the 5' RACE reads and lists one entry per CDR3 protein. The table records hundreds of thousands of distinct CDR3 sequences, approximately 13% of them present only once. The same data also contributed to another study, on yellow fever vaccine responses in identical twins.

The chain couples TRBV5-1 to TRBJ2-3; no clear D. The sequence came from a young woman in good health. What was sequenced was PBMCs. DNA of the CDR3: TGCGCCAGCAGCGGGATCCCCGGCACAGATACGCAGTATTTT. Its translation: CASSGIPGTDTQYF. The entire variable domain, with the rest obtained from reference TRBV5-1 and TRBJ2-3, is as follows: KAGVTQTPRYLIKTRGQQVTLSCSPISGHRSVSWYQQTPGQGLQFLFEYFSETQRNKGNFPGRFSGRQFSNSRSEMNVSTLELGDSALYLCASSGIPGTDTQYFGPGTRLTVL.